Following are 5 T cell receptor beta chains from one sample sequenced in a study of blood T cell repertoires in COVID-19. Method: immunoSEQ multiplex PCR; TCRdb's copy keeps in-frame clones and lacks some. Of under 200,000 clones listed, about 83% were seen once; the top ten hold 2% to 2.5%. The sample taken for sequencing was peripheral blood. These receptor sequences come from a woman older than 75 with acute or convalescent COVID-19.

This clone has a handful of counts. J is TRBJ1-5 and V is TRBV2; weak D call: TRBD1 (5 bases). This CDR3 has 13 residues. V lost 6 bases and J 7 bases, leaving 13 bases between the germline ends. Germline V gene sequence: CDR1 SNHLY, CDR2 FYNNEI. The CDR3 sequence: CASRWGDLQPQHF. The CDR3 DNA follows: TGTGCCAGCAGGTGGGGGGATCTACAGCCCCAGCATTTT.

Notes on this clone: Other DNA variants within this sample encode the same CDR3. The chain uses TRBV24-1 and TRBJ2-5, with D tentatively TRBD2 (5 bases). Trimming took 7 bases from V and 5 from J, leaving 16 bases between them. This CDR3 contains 14 residues. Germline CDR1 and CDR2: KGHDR and SFDVKD. This CDR3 reads CATSDGREGETQYF. The CDR3 coding sequence is TGTGCCACCAGCGACGGACGGGAAGGGGAGACCCAGTACTTC.

This clone was counted once. V and J are TRBV5-1 and TRBJ2-5, with a tentative D call TRBD1 (6 bases). Trimming took off 2 bases at V and 5 bases at J, with 16 bases between the two ends. The CDR3 extends over 15 amino acids. From germline, CDR1 is SGHRS and CDR2 YFSETQ. The CDR3 loop is CASSFSQGHRETQYF. The DNA for the CDR3 is TGCGCCAGCAGCTTTTCGCAGGGGCATCGGGAGACCCAGTACTTC.

This chain joins TRBV19 and TRBJ2-5, with a weak D call TRBD2 (6 bases). CDR1 is LNHDA and CDR2 is SQIVND in the germline V gene (reference sequence). Trimming removed 4 bases at V and 5 bases at J, with 14 bases between. The CDR3 length is 14 residues. CDR3 DNA sequence: TGTGCCAGTAGTAGCGGAGGGCAGTCGGAGACCCAGTACTTC. Amino acids: CASSSGGQSETQYF.

This chain uses TRBV18 with TRBJ1-2; 11 bases fit TRBD1. The ends lost 3 bases at V and 7 bases at J; junction bases unmatched: 7. Germline CDR1 is KGHSH and CDR2 is LQKENI. There are 15 residues in the CDR3. The CDR3 nucleotides read TGTGCCAGCTCACCCCCGGGACAGGGGGTTCGTGGCTACACCTTC. Residues: CASSPPGQGVRGYTF.